The 24 T cell receptor beta chains given below trace back to one sample, sequenced in a study of T cells after yellow fever vaccination. Via MiXCR, TCRdb re-called the 5' RACE reads, giving one row per CDR3 protein. The top ten clones hold around a third of a sample with roughly 74,000 distinct CDR3 sequences, more than 5.5% of them seen once. This specimen was CD8+ T cells sorted from PBMCs, taken more than 4 days after the first yellow fever vaccination. Receptors originate from a man between 18 and 29 years old who received the YFV17D yellow fever vaccine.

This clonotype was seen at least ten times. CDR3 protein: CASSHKRGGYSYNEQFF. As DNA, the CDR3 is TGCGCCAGCAGCCACAAGCGGGGGGGCTATTCCTACAATGAGCAGTTCTTC. The chain joins TRBV4-3 to TRBJ2-1; 10 bases fit TRBD2. V was clipped by 3 bases and J by 1 base; unmatched bases: 6. There are 17 residues in the CDR3. In germline, CDR1 is LGHNA, CDR2 YSLEER.

The chain combines TRBV12-3 or TRBV12-4 with TRBJ2-1; D possibly matches TRBD1 or TRBD2 (6 bases each). V lost 6 bases and J 6 bases, leaving 18 bases between the germline ends. The CDR3 is made up of 15 amino acids. CDR3 DNA: TGTGCCAGCAGCCCTGGGGTCTGGGGGGCCAATGAGCAGTTCTTC. This gives the protein CASSPGVWGANEQFF.

The rearrangement links TRBV12-3 or TRBV12-4 to TRBJ2-7; 9 bases fit TRBD1. This CDR3 is 15 amino acids long. The trim removed 7 bases at V and 3 bases at J, leaving 10 bases unmatched. CDR3 amino acids: CASTQATGGCYEQYF. CDR3 DNA: TGTGCCAGCACCCAGGCCACAGGGGGCTGCTACGAGCAGTACTTC.

The J gene is TRBJ1-4, the V gene TRBV29-1, with a possible D match to TRBD1 (6 bases). The germline V and J ends were trimmed by 1 base and 7 bases, with 10 bases remaining between them. The CDR3 is 13 amino acids. CDR1 is SQVTM, CDR2 ANQGSEA, per germline. The CDR3 bases are TGCAGCGTTGAAGCCCAGGGGTCTGAAAAACTGTTTTTT. Protein: CSVEAQGSEKLFF.

As to this clonotype: A read error is possible here, since a much larger clone lies one base away. This chain uses TRBV5-1 with TRBJ2-1, with unresolved D. Germline lookup yields CDR1 SGHRS and CDR2 YFSETQ. The germline V and J ends were trimmed by 3 bases and 0 bases, with 13 bases remaining between them. CDR3 length: 16 amino acids. DNA of the CDR3: TGCGCCAGCAGCTACTCGACAAGTAGCTCCTACAATGAGCAGTTCTTC. Translating gives CASSYSTSSSYNEQFF. Together with reference TRBV5-1 and TRBJ2-1, the CDR3 gives the full variable domain: KAGVTQTPRYLIKTRGQQVTLSCSPISGHRSVSWYQQTPGQGLQFLFEYFSETQRNKGNFPGRFSGRQFSNSRSEMNVSTLELGDSALYLCASSYSTSSSYNEQFFGPGTRLTVL.

In its sample, this clonotype was seen many times. V is TRBV9 and J is TRBJ2-7; 8 bases fit TRBD2. The trim removed 0 bases at V and 2 bases at J, leaving 4 bases unmatched. The CDR3 covers 15 residues. Germline-derived CDR1 and CDR2 are SGDLS and YYNGEE. CDR3 bases: TGTGCCAGCAGCGTAGCTAGCGGGCCTACCTACGAGCAGTACTTC. This sequence encodes CASSVASGPTYEQYF.

V usage is TRBV7-9 and J usage is TRBJ1-2, with D tentatively TRBD1 (5 bases). Per the germline V gene, CDR1 is SEHNR and CDR2 is FQNEAQ (reference sequence). The CDR3 length is 15 residues. V lost 5 bases and J 8 bases, leaving 21 bases between the germline ends. The CDR3 DNA is TGTGCCAGCAGCCAAAAGGAGGGCGGTTGGGGGGGCTACACCTTC. This translates into CASSQKEGGWGGYTF.

This clonotype was seen repeatedly, ten times or more. This CDR3 reads CASSLVDSNQPQHF. The CDR3 region has the DNA TGTGCCAGCAGCTTAGTGGATAGCAATCAGCCCCAGCATTTT. V is TRBV7-9 and J is TRBJ1-5; D ambiguous. The V gene's germline CDR1 is SEHNR and CDR2 FQNEAQ (reference sequence). The CDR3 totals 14 residues. The V gene lost 1 base and the J gene lost 0 bases, with 4 bases spanning the gap.

This chain connects TRBV27 to TRBJ1-3; no clear D. The CDR3 extends over 15 amino acids. Germline V gives CDR1 MNHEY, CDR2 SMNVEV (reference sequence). V gave up 4 bases and J gave up 0 bases, with 10 bases separating them. The CDR3: CASSSLSYSGNTIYF. The CDR3 DNA sequence: TGTGCCAGCAGTTCGCTCAGTTACTCTGGAAACACCATATATTTT.

The chain joins TRBV7-9 to TRBJ2-5; 8 nucleotides agree with TRBD2. V shed 0 bases, J shed 4 bases, and the junction held 7 bases outside the gene matches. The CDR3 sequence is 16 residues long. Looked up from germline, CDR1 is SEHNR and CDR2 is FQNEAQ (reference sequence). The CDR3 region is CASSLAAQRGRETQYF. CDR3 DNA: TGTGCCAGCAGCTTAGCTGCCCAGCGGGGGCGAGAGACCCAGTACTTC.

This clonotype has a handful of counts. The genes are TRBV5-6 and TRBJ1-2; the D gene is possibly TRBD1 (5 bases). Per germline, CDR1 SGHDT and CDR2 YYEEEE. V was shortened by 6 bases and J by 8 bases, with 23 bases between the two germline ends. This CDR3 is built from 15 residues. The CDR3 protein is CASILYRDPTRGYTF. The CDR3 DNA reads TGTGCCAGCATCCTTTACCGGGACCCCACTCGGGGCTACACCTTC.

This clonotype was detected a few times. The chain is built from TRBV4-1 and TRBJ1-5; the match to TRBD1 covers 7 bases. CDR3 length: 15 amino acids. The V gene end was trimmed by 0 bases and the J gene end by 13 bases; junction bases not matched to a gene: 12. The germline gives CDR1 MGHRA, CDR2 YSYEKL. This CDR3 is CASSQERTGGHRQHF. The DNA for the CDR3 is TGCGCCAGCAGCCAAGAAAGGACAGGAGGACATCGACAGCATTTT.

This clonotype was counted many times. This sequence joins TRBV7-6 and TRBJ1-1; perhaps TRBD1 as D (6 bases). V shed 0 bases and J shed 3 bases, with 11 bases lying between them. There are 15 residues in the CDR3. Per germline, CDR1 SGHVS and CDR2 FNYEAQ. The CDR3 reads CASSLARTGYTEAFF. In DNA form, the CDR3 reads TGTGCCAGCAGCTTAGCGAGAACAGGGTACACTGAAGCTTTCTTT.

This chain links TRBV7-6 with TRBJ2-2; 10 bases map to TRBD2. After removal of 3 bases from V and 0 bases from J, the junction contained 4 bases not matched to a gene. This CDR3 contains 17 residues. Germline CDR1 is SGHVS and CDR2 is FNYEAQ. The CDR3 region is CASSFSSGGANTGELFF. In DNA, the CDR3 is TGTGCCAGCAGCTTCTCTAGCGGGGGCGCGAACACCGGGGAGCTGTTTTTT. Full variable domain (remainder filled in from reference TRBV7-6 and TRBJ2-2): GAGVSQSPRYKVTKRGQDVALRCDPISGHVSLYWYRQALGQGPEFLTYFNYEAQQDKSGLPNDRFSAERPEGSISTLTIQRTEQRDSAMYRCASSFSSGGANTGELFFGEGSRLTVL.

The rearrangement joins TRBV28 to TRBJ1-5, with 7 bases identical to TRBD1. The CDR3 covers 15 residues. V lost 5 bases, J lost 5 bases, and 9 bases stayed unmatched. CDR1 and CDR2 (germline): MDHEN, SYDVKM. CDR3 sequence reads: CASSPSTGAHQPQHF. CDR3 sequence (DNA): TGTGCCAGCAGTCCTTCCACAGGGGCCCATCAGCCCCAGCATTTT.

This clonotype was detected a few times. CDR3 sequence: CASSLSGGGLFEAFF. The DNA for the CDR3 is TGTGCCAGCAGTTTGTCCGGCGGGGGCCTTTTTGAAGCTTTCTTT. V is TRBV6-2 or TRBV6-3 and J is TRBJ1-1, with TRBD1 as a possible D gene (6 bases). The germline V gene has CDR1 MNHEY and CDR2 SVGEGT. The length of the CDR3 is 15 residues. Trimming stripped 4 bases from V and 7 bases from J, with 19 bases between.

The chain joins TRBV5-1 to TRBJ2-1, with TRBD2 matching over 16 bases. This CDR3 region has 16 residues. Germline CDR1 is SGHRS and CDR2 is YFSETQ. The ends lost 7 bases at V and 3 bases at J; junction bases unmatched: 4. CDR3 bases: TGCGCCAGCGAGGGACTAGCGGGGGGGAACTACAATGAGCAGTTCTTC. Residues: CASEGLAGGNYNEQFF.

This clonotype was seen a handful of times. V and J are TRBV7-9 and TRBJ1-4, with 9 bases identical to TRBD1. Losses at the gene ends were 5 bases for V and 8 bases for J; bases not matched to a gene: 6. CDR3 length: 14 amino acids. Germline V CDR1 and CDR2: SEHNR, FQNEAQ (reference sequence). The CDR3 sequence is CASSKTGGGEKLFF. CDR3 DNA: TGTGCCAGCAGCAAAACAGGGGGCGGCGAAAAACTGTTTTTT.

This clonotype turned up a few times. The chain recombines TRBV27 with TRBJ2-7, with unresolved D. This CDR3 is built from 15 residues. V lost 1 base, J lost 2 bases, and 12 bases lay in between. Germline lookup yields CDR1 MNHEY and CDR2 SMNVEV (reference sequence). This CDR3 reads CASSLYPGPTYEQYF. CDR3 in DNA: TGTGCCAGCAGTTTATACCCAGGACCTACCTACGAGCAGTACTTC.

This chain links TRBV13 with TRBJ2-2; TRBD1 might be the D (5 bases). This CDR3 is 12 amino acids long. V gave up 5 bases and J gave up 10 bases, with 11 bases separating them. Germline CDR1 and CDR2: PRHDT and FYEKMQ (reference sequence). The CDR3 protein is CASSRVRVELFF. The DNA for the CDR3 is TGTGCCAGCAGCCGCGTCAGGGTGGAGCTGTTTTTT.

This clonotype was picked up a small number of times. This sequence joins TRBV15 and TRBJ2-1; no firm D call. Trimming took 1 base from V and 5 from J, leaving 9 bases between them. Per germline, CDR1 LNHNV and CDR2 YYDKDF (reference sequence). The CDR3 totals 14 residues. The CDR3 DNA reads as TGTGCCACCAGCAGAGTCCTCGGCCACAATGAGCAGTTCTTC. As protein: CATSRVLGHNEQFF.

This clonotype came up many times. The chain couples TRBV28 to TRBJ2-6; D perhaps matches TRBD2 (5 bases). Germline V gene lookup returns CDR1 MDHEN and CDR2 SYDVKM. V was clipped by 4 bases and J by 0 bases, with 10 bases between them. CDR3 length: 16 amino acids. For the CDR3, the DNA is TGTGCCAGCAGTTCAGGACTGAACTCTGGGGCCAACGTCCTGACTTTC. This codes for CASSSGLNSGANVLTF.

The sample holds many counts of this clonotype. The CDR3 spells CASSYAGNYNEQFF. CDR3 nucleotide sequence: TGTGCCAGCAGTTACGCGGGGAACTACAATGAGCAGTTCTTC. The V and J genes are TRBV6-2 or TRBV6-3 and TRBJ2-1; weak D call: TRBD2 (6 bases). Trimming cost V 2 bases and J 3 bases, with 8 bases left between them. The CDR3 has 14 amino acids. The germline V gene encodes CDR1 MNHEY and CDR2 SVGEGT.

This clonotype was counted only a few times. V is TRBV7-9 and J is TRBJ2-1; D unclear. The CDR3 covers 13 residues. Germline loops: CDR1 SEHNR, CDR2 FQNEAQ (reference sequence). V dropped 8 bases and J dropped 2 bases, with 10 bases sitting between them. The CDR3 DNA follows: TGTGCCAGCGCCCCGAAGCCCTACAATGAGCAGTTCTTC. Amino acid sequence: CASAPKPYNEQFF.